This T cell receptor beta chain was identified during a study of T cell changes during pregnancy in multiple sclerosis (dated by TCRdb to between 2019 and 2020). Describing the broader study: In women with multiple sclerosis, the researchers looked at how the T cell repertoire shifted as pregnancy progressed.

This clone was observed a single time. The antigen it binds to is not known. No base quality information exists; no much larger clone differs at one position. CDR1 and CDR2 were assigned from the germline V gene as SGHTA and FQGNSA. V loses 5 bases, J loses 3 bases, and the germline ends lie 10 bases apart. Including cysteine and phenylalanine, the CDR3 has 14 amino acids. This entry keeps only the CDR3 DNA: 42 bases, framed from base 1. Library preparation was by the immunoSEQ multiplex PCR assay. TCRdb's version of the immuneACCESS table is confined to in-frame rearrangements and falls short of the full clone set. An unresolved V gene accounts for under half of the shortfall where checked; the remainder is of unknown origin. Counted in this sample were 75,000 to 95,000 clones; around 93% of them appeared once. Roughly 2% of the sample is in the top ten clones.

Source: peripheral blood, taken in the first trimester of pregnancy. This receptor chain uses TRBV7-2 and TRBJ1-4; the D gene is unclear. This sequence was found in a female donor in good health, enrolled as a control in a pregnancy study. The DNA is TGTGCCAGCAGCCCCGCCACGGCTAATGAAAAACTGTTTTTT. This translates into CASSPATANEKLFF.